The present TCR beta chain was sequenced within a study of CD8+ T cells in alopecia areata (dated 2018 in TCRdb). About the study as a whole: The treated patients, all with moderate-to-severe alopecia areata, were enrolled in an open-label pilot trial of oral tofacitinib given at 5 to 10 mg twice daily. Tofacitinib was given for 6 to 18 months, followed by 6 months of follow-up off drug to assess delayed response and recurrence. The SALT score, which quantifies the percentage of affected scalp surface area, was used to measure disease severity in treated patients. The study used high-throughput TCRbeta sequencing to examine T cell clonal expansion in alopecia areata, in both the C3H/HeJ mouse model and human patients. Human TCRbeta sequencing covered scalp tissue and sorted CD4+ and CD8+ peripheral blood T cells from patchy and totalis/universalis alopecia areata patients and healthy controls. Patients on tofacitinib were biopsied at baseline and after 4 and 24 weeks of treatment, and several of the patients also had a later scalp biopsy. Scalp clonality was compared among normal scalp (n=4), patchy alopecia areata scalp (n=8), and alopecia totalis/universalis scalp (n=8). The RNA source kit depended on sample type: the PAXgene miRNA kit for fixed scalp, the miRNeasy kit for PBMCs, and the RNeasy kit for mouse skin. Amplification of TCRbeta CDR3 regions was done by immunoSEQ multiplex PCR using 35 Vbeta forward primers and 13 Jbeta reverse primers.

This clone occurred a few times. Its target antigen remains unknown. No much larger clone is present one base from it, and per-base qualities are unavailable. Broader findings and caveats from the paper: Tofacitinib significantly decreased scalp clonality and the number of expanded CD8+ clones among the top 100 scalp clones. Because the treated cohort was small and had just a single nonresponder, larger studies are needed to establish links between baseline CD8+ expansion and response. Resident alphabeta T cells in normal human skin are also sequenced, complicating scalp TCR repertoire analysis, unlike mouse skin dominated by gammadelta T cells. Many expanded lesional clones persisted in scalp and blood during tofacitinib treatment, which may partly explain relapse after stopping treatment. Compared with normal scalp, lesional scalp had higher clonality and more expanded CD8+ clones, particularly in alopecia totalis/universalis, a pattern that suggests antigenic drive. TCR sequences shared between patients were less clear than in mice, possibly partly because of HLA diversity in the patient population.

The CDR3 spans 14 residues, from the cysteine through the phenylalanine. Only CDR3 DNA remains: 42 bases, in frame from the first base. V loses 3 bases of germline sequence and J loses 0 bases, and the interval between the two ends is 7 bases. From the germline V gene (reference sequence), CDR1 is SEHNR and CDR2 is FQNEAQ. Receptor libraries were prepared by the immunoSEQ multiplex PCR assay. To provide template for TCR sequencing, every sample had RNA extracted and reverse transcribed into cDNA. First-strand cDNA was synthesized with SuperScript III using a 2:1 mix of oligo-dT and random hexamers. A synthetic immune receptor repertoire was used to assess amplification bias, and residual bias was removed computationally. Regarding the original processing steps: After raw reads were preprocessed to remove errors, the CDR3 was defined following IMGT conventions as running from the conserved cysteine to phenylalanine. Clonality was computed by normalizing Shannon entropy by log2 of the number of productive unique TCRs and subtracting the result from 1. Scalp TCRbeta sequences were cross-referenced with sorted blood CD4 and CD8 repertoires so that the CD4 or CD8 identity of scalp clones could be inferred. TCRdb provides this immuneACCESS table in a form limited to in-frame rearrangements. Some clones are lacking; in checked studies, under half of them reflect an unresolved V gene, and why the rest are absent is not known. That table furnishes V, J and clone size, whereas the DNA furnished D and trimming. In all, the sample holds around 210,000 clones, and roughly 64% of those were seen once. The ten largest account for more than 3.5% of the sample.

The time point label of this sample denotes: around 29 days on oral tofacitinib. The label giving this sample's treatment or condition can be read as: oral pan-JAK inhibitor, 5-10 mg twice daily. Lesional scalp punch biopsies and peripheral blood were obtained from alopecia areata patients. PBMCs were separated by density centrifugation and stained for CD3, CD4 and CD8, after which CD4+ and CD8+ T cells were sorted on a FACSAria. This receptor was taken from a human donor with alopecia areata. This specimen consisted of CD4+ T cells sorted from blood, obtained at week 4, from a patient treated with tofacitinib. The chain uses TRBV7-9 and TRBJ2-3; a tentative D call is TRBD2 (6 bases match). The DNA sequence is given as TGTGCCAGCAGCTTTGGGACTAGCACAGATACGCAGTATTTT. It specifies CASSFGTSTDTQYF.